One sample yielded the 31 T cell receptor beta chains listed below, sequenced in a study of human T cells and chemical hapten exposure (dated by TCRdb to the early 2020s). What this sample's time point label stands for: patch test 1, 2 weeks after DPC sensitization. The meaning of the sample's treatment or condition label: therapeutic diphenylcyclopropenone sensitization with weekly scalp DPC. The library was made by RACE. TCRdb shows the sequencer as NextSeq 500. Clones were called with MiXCR by TCRdb after fastp trimmed the public reads at Q25, and only in-frame beta chains were retained. When rows share a CDR3 protein, they turn into one entry using the most common DNA and genes. Present in this sample are about 340,000 distinct CDR3 sequences, around 6.9% of which were seen just once. Jointly, the top ten make up approximately 8.9% of the sample. The sequencing used whole blood, collected in connection with sensitization to the hapten diphenylcyclopropenone (DPC). These receptors all come from a woman aged 18-35 years with alopecia areata. Some clones in this sample may be carry-over from other donors' samples.

The chain uses TRBV12-3 or TRBV12-4 and TRBJ2-1; D unresolved. This CDR3 has 13 residues. With 6 bases removed from V and 3 bases from J, the gap between germline ends came to 9 bases. The DNA of the CDR3 is TGTGCCAGCAGCCTGACCCGCTACAATGAGCAGTTCTTC. Protein sequence: CASSLTRYNEQFF.

The sample holds a few counts of this clonotype. The CDR3 region has the DNA TGTGCCAGCAGTCGGGCTCTGGACACTGAAGCTTTCTTT. It codes for CASSRALDTEAFF. The chain has TRBV12-3 or TRBV12-4 and TRBJ1-1; no clear D. The CDR3 is 13 amino acids. V was cut by 5 bases and J by 3 bases, with 10 bases left in between.

V gene TRBV4-3 combines with J gene TRBJ1-1; possible D gene TRBD1, 5 bases. This CDR3 region has 14 residues. Germline values: CDR1 LGHNA, CDR2 YSLEER. The V and J ends lost 5 bases and 0 bases respectively, with 10 bases between them. The CDR3 protein is CASSGTTVNTEAFF. In DNA, the CDR3 is TGCGCCAGCAGCGGAACGACAGTGAACACTGAAGCTTTCTTT.

This clonotype has a handful of counts. The J gene is TRBJ2-7, the V gene TRBV5-1; no reliable D call. CDR1 and CDR2 from the germline V gene are SGHRS and YFSETQ. V was trimmed by 0 bases and J by 0 bases, leaving 13 bases between them. CDR3 size: 16 residues. CDR3 in amino acids: CASSLDGPLSSYEQYF. For the CDR3, the DNA is TGCGCCAGCAGCTTGGATGGGCCCTTAAGCTCCTACGAGCAGTACTTC.

This clonotype was counted a few times. The V call is TRBV5-1, the J call TRBJ2-5; D is uncertain. CDR1 is SGHRS, CDR2 YFSETQ, per germline. The ends were cut back, 3 bases at V and 2 bases at J, with 11 bases in the middle. The CDR3 sequence is 14 residues long. The CDR3 loop reads CASSSKTLQETQYF. The DNA for the CDR3 is TGCGCCAGCAGCTCTAAGACCCTTCAAGAGACCCAGTACTTC.

Ten or more counts support this clonotype. The chain carries TRBV12-3 or TRBV12-4 and TRBJ2-3; 8 bases match TRBD2. The J segment lost 3 bases and the V segment lost 3 bases, leaving 8 bases of the junction unmatched. The CDR3 extends over 16 amino acids. The CDR3, as DNA: TGTGCCAGCAGTTTTCGACGGGGGGGGCCGACAGATACGCAGTATTTT. Translated: CASSFRRGGPTDTQYF.

The rearrangement links TRBV14 to TRBJ2-4; D unclear. The CDR3 contains 15 residues. Trimming removed 0 bases at V and 11 bases at J, with 17 bases between. The germline CDR1 and CDR2 sequences are SGHDN and FVKESK. The CDR3 sequence is CASSQDNTLPLFQYF. CDR3 nucleotides: TGTGCCAGCAGCCAAGATAACACGTTACCCTTATTTCAGTACTTC.

This clonotype was seen ten or more times. The chain has TRBV5-1 and TRBJ2-5, with D hard to call. This CDR3 contains 15 residues. Trimming pared 0 bases from V and 6 bases from J, leaving 15 bases between. Germline loops: CDR1 SGHRS, CDR2 YFSETQ. CDR3 DNA sequence: TGCGCCAGCAGCTTGGCTGAGGAAGCTACTCAGACCCAGTACTTC. It yields the protein CASSLAEEATQTQYF. The whole variable domain, filled in from reference TRBV5-1 and TRBJ2-5, reads KAGVTQTPRYLIKTRGQQVTLSCSPISGHRSVSWYQQTPGQGLQFLFEYFSETQRNKGNFPGRFSGRQFSNSRSEMNVSTLELGDSALYLCASSLAEEATQTQYFGPGTRLLVL.

This clonotype showed up just a few times. The chain carries TRBV6-5 and TRBJ1-6; TRBD1 agrees at 8 bases. The J segment lost 8 bases and the V segment lost 4 bases, leaving 4 bases of the junction unmatched. From germline, CDR1 is MNHEY and CDR2 SVGAGI. The CDR3 has 14 residues. The CDR3 region has the DNA TGTGCCAGCAGTTCCCAGGGGGCCTATTCACCCCTCCACTTT. Its translation is CASSSQGAYSPLHF.

The chain employs TRBV21-1 and TRBJ2-2; the table's D call, TRBD1, has no DNA check behind it. TRBV21-1 is a pseudogene. The CDR3 spans 17 residues. The CDR3 coding sequence is TGTGCCAGCAGCAAAGCGAAGGTGGACAGGAACACCGGGGAGCTGTTTTTT. Amino acid sequence: CASSKAKVDRNTGELFF.

In its sample, this clonotype was seen a few times. The chain is built from TRBV6-6 and TRBJ1-5; D is unclear. Germline V CDR1 and CDR2: MNHNY, SVGAGI (reference sequence). Trimming removed 7 bases at V and 6 bases at J, with 10 bases between. The CDR3 is 12 residues long. The DNA of the CDR3 is TGTGCCAGCACCGTAGCGGGTCAGCCCCAGCATTTT. It is translated as CASTVAGQPQHF.

To note about this clonotype: It is likely a read error, because the conserved phenylalanine at the end of the CDR3 is missing. The V and J genes are TRBV20-1 and TRBJ1-2; D unclear. Germline V gene sequence: CDR1 DFQATT, CDR2 SNEGSKA (reference sequence). The CDR3 consists of 12 residues. Trimming shortened V by 0 bases and J by 7 bases, and 9 bases separated the two germline ends. The CDR3 reads CSARDLGSGYTL. CDR3 nucleotide sequence: TGCAGTGCTAGAGATTTGGGATCTGGCTACACCCTC.

This clonotype was detected only a few times. The V gene is TRBV7-8, the J gene TRBJ1-3; 8 bases map to TRBD1. Unmatched junction bases numbered 6, after V lost 2 bases and J lost 6 bases. Germline-derived CDR1 and CDR2 are SGHVS and FQNEAQ. This CDR3 is 15 amino acids long. The CDR3 DNA reads as TGTGCCAGCAGCTTAAGACAGGGGTTCGAAAACACCATATATTTT. Its protein product is CASSLRQGFENTIYF.

This chain joins TRBV7-8 and TRBJ2-1; 9 bases line up with TRBD1. This CDR3 spans 16 amino acids. Germline trimming cut 4 bases from V and 7 bases from J; bases unmatched to any gene: 11. The germline V gene encodes CDR1 SGHVS and CDR2 FQNEAQ. CDR3 protein: CASSSLRQGGKNEQFF. The CDR3 DNA follows: TGTGCCAGCAGCTCCCTTAGACAGGGGGGGAAGAATGAGCAGTTCTTC.

A single count supports this clonotype. No conserved phenylalanine or tryptophan is present at the end of the CDR3, so a read error is the likely explanation. The chain links TRBV9 to TRBJ2-7; D is unclear. Germline CDR1 and CDR2: SGDLS and YYNGEE. The CDR3 extends over 15 amino acids. CDR3: CARSVGSSVSYEQYL. The DNA of the CDR3 is TGTGCCCGCAGCGTAGGATCGAGCGTAAGCTACGAGCAGTACCTC.

This clonotype was detected a few times. This chain uses TRBV4-1 with TRBJ1-5; D gene ambiguous. CDR3 length: 14 residues. Trimming pared 1 base from V and 7 bases from J, leaving 11 bases between. Germline CDR1 MGHRA, CDR2 YSYEKL. The CDR3 DNA is TGCGCCAGCAGCCAAGTCCGGGGAGGGCAGCCCCAGCATTTT. It translates to CASSQVRGGQPQHF.

This clonotype has a count of ten or more. CDR3 in amino acids: CASSLSGGDYEQYF. As DNA, the CDR3 is TGTGCCAGCAGTTTATCAGGGGGCGACTACGAGCAGTACTTC. V is TRBV28 and J is TRBJ2-7; 8 bases fit TRBD1. Per germline, CDR1 MDHEN and CDR2 SYDVKM. Unmatched junction bases numbered 2, after V lost 1 base and J lost 3 bases. CDR3 length: 14 amino acids.

This clonotype was observed at least ten times. The rearrangement joins TRBV10-3 to TRBJ2-1; 11 bases line up with TRBD2. The CDR3 runs to 15 residues. The germline V gene encodes CDR1 ENHRY and CDR2 SYGVKD. With 2 bases clipped from V and 8 bases from J, the junction kept 5 bases outside the gene matches. The CDR3 coding sequence is TGTGCCATCAGTGAGCGTAGCGGGGGGGCCTATGAGCAGTTCTTC. Amino acid sequence: CAISERSGGAYEQFF.

This clonotype was detected only a few times. V gene TRBV6-6 combines with J gene TRBJ2-2; no reliable D call. Germline assignment: CDR1 MNHNY and CDR2 SVGAGI (reference sequence). The CDR3 runs 15 residues. V shed 2 bases and J shed 5 bases, with 12 bases lying between them. CDR3 bases: TGTGCCAGCAGTTACGGACCCGATGGGACCGGGGAGCTGTTTTTT. Its protein product is CASSYGPDGTGELFF.

This clonotype appeared a few times. The chain has TRBV28 and TRBJ2-7; no reliable D call. Per germline, CDR1 MDHEN and CDR2 SYDVKM. V was trimmed by 2 bases and J by 7 bases, leaving 12 bases between them. The CDR3 totals 13 residues. The CDR3 loop is CASSLRTPFEQYF. In DNA form, the CDR3 reads TGTGCCAGCAGTTTAAGGACCCCCTTTGAGCAGTACTTC.

This clonotype turned up a few times. Possible read error: a much larger clone is one base away. The rearrangement links TRBV7-9 to TRBJ1-3, with D unresolved. Trimming shortened V by 3 bases and J by 0 bases, and 3 bases separated the two germline ends. The CDR3 sequence is 13 residues long. Germline CDR1 SEHNR, CDR2 FQNEAQ (reference sequence). CDR3 loop: CASSFYSGNTIYF. The CDR3 DNA reads as TGTGCCAGCAGCTTTTACTCTGGAAACACCATATATTTT.

This clonotype was found many times. The rearrangement links TRBV7-9 to TRBJ2-3; D is ambiguous. The CDR3 is 15 residues long. V shed 1 base and J shed 1 base, with 9 bases lying between them. Germline V gives CDR1 SEHNR, CDR2 FQNEAQ (reference sequence). CDR3 region: CASSLVGSGTDTQYF. The CDR3 DNA reads as TGTGCCAGCAGCTTAGTAGGGTCCGGCACAGATACGCAGTATTTT. The full variable domain, completed using reference TRBV7-9 and TRBJ2-3, is DTGVSQNPRHKITKRGQNVTFRCDPISEHNRLYWYRQTLGQGPEFLTYFQNEAQLEKSRLLSDRFSAERPKGSFSTLEIQRTEQGDSAMYLCASSLVGSGTDTQYFGPGTRLTVL.

This clonotype was counted ten times or more. The rearrangement joins TRBV20-1 to TRBJ2-3; D call uncertain. V lost 4 bases, J lost 4 bases, and 18 bases lay in between. CDR1 is DFQATT, CDR2 SNEGSKA, per germline (reference sequence). The CDR3 runs 15 residues. CDR3 bases: TGCAGTGCTATTATCGGCGGAAACGGCCCAGATACGCAGTATTTT. It encodes CSAIIGGNGPDTQYF.

This clonotype has at least ten counts. The J gene is TRBJ2-3, the V gene TRBV7-2; D unclear. This CDR3 comprises 12 residues. V was pared by 5 bases and J by 4 bases, with 7 bases between. The germline gives CDR1 SGHTA, CDR2 FQGNSA. The DNA for the CDR3 is TGTGCCAGCAGCCCTGGGTCAGATACGCAGTATTTT. Translated: CASSPGSDTQYF.

The chain links TRBV20-1 to TRBJ1-6; D is undetermined. The CDR3 spans 17 residues. Trimming took 1 base from V and 0 from J, leaving 13 bases between them. CDR1 and CDR2 from the germline V gene are DFQATT and SNEGSKA (reference sequence). This chain's CDR3 is CSARARTASSYNSPLHF. The CDR3 DNA reads TGCAGTGCTAGAGCAAGGACCGCCAGCTCCTATAATTCACCCCTCCACTTT.

This clonotype was seen only a few times. V and J are TRBV4-1 and TRBJ2-2; D is unclear. Germline CDR1 is MGHRA and CDR2 is YSYEKL. CDR3 length: 14 amino acids. The ends were cut back, 0 bases at V and 8 bases at J, with 10 bases in the middle. The CDR3 DNA follows: TGCGCCAGCAGCCAAGAAATTAATATAGGGGAGCTGTTTTTT. Encoded protein: CASSQEINIGELFF.

The chain uses TRBV20-1 and TRBJ2-3; D not resolved. V was trimmed by 7 bases and J by 3 bases, leaving 17 bases between them. Germline V CDR1 and CDR2: DFQATT, SNEGSKA (reference sequence). The CDR3 spans 14 residues. CDR3 protein: CSVPTLRLTDTQYF. The CDR3 bases are TGCAGTGTCCCGACACTCCGATTAACAGATACGCAGTATTTT.

The sample holds many counts of this clonotype. The rearrangement uses TRBV20-1 and TRBJ2-1; possibly TRBD2 for D (6 bases). CDR1 is DFQATT and CDR2 is SNEGSKA in the germline V gene (reference sequence). V gave up 4 bases and J gave up 9 bases, with 16 bases separating them. The CDR3 has 13 amino acids. Here the CDR3 reads CSATRDSGGEQFF. The CDR3 region has the DNA TGCAGTGCTACCAGGGACTCCGGAGGTGAGCAGTTCTTC.

The gene calls are TRBV10-3 and TRBJ2-7, with TRBD1 identical over 10 bases. Germline CDR1 ENHRY, CDR2 SYGVKD. This CDR3 has 14 amino acids. J lost 6 bases, V lost 3 bases, and 5 bases had no gene match. CDR3 amino acids: CAISDRQGAFEQYF. CDR3 DNA: TGTGCCATCAGTGATAGACAGGGGGCCTTCGAGCAGTACTTC.

This clonotype was found a few times. The chain joins TRBV4-3 to TRBJ2-1, with 7 bases that match TRBD2. The junction had 8 bases not matched to a gene; V was cut back by 0 bases and J by 9 bases. The CDR3 has 15 amino acids. CDR1 LGHNA and CDR2 YSLEER come from the germline V gene. In nucleotides, the CDR3 is TGCGCCAGCAGCCAAGATCGAACTAGCGTTAGTGAGCAGTTCTTC. It translates to CASSQDRTSVSEQFF.

V usage is TRBV20-1 and J usage is TRBJ1-1; no reliable D call. Germline V gene data show CDR1 as DFQATT and CDR2 as SNEGSKA (reference sequence). V was shortened by 7 bases and J by 6 bases, with 9 bases between the two germline ends. The CDR3 loop spans 10 amino acids. The CDR3 sequence is CSDSKAEAFF. The CDR3 DNA is TGCAGTGATTCCAAGGCTGAAGCTTTCTTT.